This T cell receptor (beta chain) was obtained from a study of Ad26.COV2.S vaccination and SARS-CoV-2 variants. The treatment denotes: approximately 18 received Ad26.COV2.S at low or high dose, single or two shots; a few received placebo; per-sample allocation not given. Sampling took place 63 days after the first vaccine or placebo injection. It was Wuhan-strain SARS-CoV-2 spike that the Ad26 vaccine vector expressed. Germline CDR1 ENHRY, CDR2 SYGVKD. This CDR3 has 15 residues. The V and J ends lost 5 bases and 5 bases, in that order; junction bases with no gene match: 8. Whole-study findings and limits: Vaccine recipients surpassed placebo recipients in spike-specific TCR breadth.

The assay was immunoSEQ multiplex PCR, and TCRdb's table has in-frame clones only and misses some. The repertoire has over 250,000 clones, about 89% of them found once; the top ten carry about 3.1%. To note about this clone: Its specificity is unknown.

This clonotype was sampled from a person between 18 and 60 years old who received the Ad26.COV2.S COVID-19 vaccine or a placebo. Sequenced here: peripheral blood, sampled in a trial of Ad26.COV2.S vaccine versus placebo. This chain joins TRBV10-3 and TRBJ2-1; 8 nucleotides line up with TRBD2. CDR3 region: CAISWVAGGDNEQFF. The CDR3 DNA sequence: TGTGCCATCAGTTGGGTGGCGGGGGGAGACAATGAGCAGTTCTTC.